The 12 T cell receptor beta chains below come from one sample, sequenced in a study of neoadjuvant anti-PD-1 for oral cavity cancer. Clones were read by immunoSEQ multiplex PCR, and TCRdb kept only the in-frame ones, dropping some. In the table there are around 8,400 clones, 65% to 70% of which are singletons. Documented time point: after neoadjuvant nivolumab, at surgical resection. Sequenced material: PBMCs, taken after nivolumab (anti-PD-1) treatment. The receptor source for this set is a person between 35 and 79 years old with oral cavity squamous cell carcinoma.

The gene calls are TRBV18 and TRBJ1-1; possible D gene TRBD1, 6 bases. V was clipped by 4 bases and J by 1 base, with 13 bases between them. Per germline, CDR1 KGHSH and CDR2 LQKENI. The CDR3 loop spans 15 amino acids. Here the CDR3 DNA reads TGTGCCAGCTCACTAGGGAGACAGGAGAACACTGAAGCTTTCTTT. Its translation is CASSLGRQENTEAFF. Supplemented by reference TRBV18 and TRBJ1-1, the full variable domain reads NAGVMQNPRHLVRRRGQEARLRCSPMKGHSHVYWYRQLPEEGLKFMVYLQKENIIDESGMPKERFSAEFPKEGPSILRIQQVVRGDSAAYFCASSLGRQENTEAFFGQGTRLTVV.

The chain is built from TRBV6-5 and TRBJ1-2, with 7 bases aligning to TRBD1. Germline V lookup: CDR1 MNHEY, CDR2 SVGAGI. The CDR3 totals 13 residues. J lost 3 bases, V lost 5 bases, and 3 bases had no gene match. CDR3 in DNA: TGTGCCAGCAGTCCAACAGGGGACTATGGCTACACCTTC. It encodes CASSPTGDYGYTF.

This clone appeared a few times. The V gene is TRBV6-6, the J gene TRBJ1-2, with 10 bases aligning to TRBD1. This CDR3 region has 15 residues. Germline V gives CDR1 MNHNY, CDR2 SVGAGI (reference sequence). V lost 0 bases to trimming and J lost 3 bases; unmatched junction nucleotides: 1. Here the CDR3 reads CASSYSTGGYYGYTF. The DNA of the CDR3 is TGTGCCAGCAGTTACTCGACAGGGGGCTACTATGGCTACACCTTC.

The genes are TRBV29-1 and TRBJ1-4, with 11 bases identical to TRBD1. The ends lost 7 bases at V and 3 bases at J; junction bases unmatched: 10. In germline, CDR1 is SQVTM, CDR2 ANQGSEA. The CDR3 has 16 residues. This CDR3 is CSARGDRGAANEKLFF. CDR3 DNA: TGCAGCGCACGAGGGGACAGGGGGGCGGCTAATGAAAAACTGTTTTTT.

This clone was observed once. The V call is TRBV7-2, the J call TRBJ1-2; D is perhaps TRBD1 (5 bases). Trimming stripped 5 bases from V and 7 bases from J, with 20 bases between. The CDR3 consists of 15 residues. Germline-derived CDR1 and CDR2 are SGHTA and FQGNSA. CDR3 amino acids: CASSPPGATESGYTF. In DNA, the CDR3 is TGTGCCAGCAGCCCCCCTGGGGCGACAGAAAGTGGCTACACCTTC.

This clone appeared a few times. This sequence joins TRBV19 and TRBJ2-2, with D hard to call. The V and J ends lost 3 bases and 6 bases respectively, with 5 bases between them. Germline loops: CDR1 LNHDA, CDR2 SQIVND (reference sequence). This CDR3 region has 12 residues. The CDR3 bases are TGTGCCAGTAGTATCCCGGCCGGGGAGCTGTTTTTT. Translation gives CASSIPAGELFF.

This sequence joins TRBV28 and TRBJ1-5, with no clear D. Trimming cost V 3 bases and J 4 bases, with 7 bases left between them. CDR1 is MDHEN and CDR2 is SYDVKM in the germline V gene. The CDR3 has 13 amino acids. Written as DNA, the CDR3 is TGTGCCAGCAGTTTCAAGATGAATCAGCCCCAGCATTTT. Amino acids: CASSFKMNQPQHF.

This sequence joins TRBV7-9 and TRBJ1-1; possibly TRBD1 for D (5 bases). Trimming stripped 5 bases from V and 2 bases from J, with 9 bases between. Germline V CDR1 and CDR2: SEHNR, FQNEAQ (reference sequence). This CDR3 spans 13 amino acids. The CDR3 DNA is TGTGCCAGCAGCAAACAGGCAAACACTGAAGCTTTCTTT. It is translated as CASSKQANTEAFF.

The chain carries TRBV2 and TRBJ1-2; TRBD1 aligns across 8 bases. The CDR3 has 14 residues. V was clipped by 6 bases and J by 4 bases; unmatched bases: 7. The V gene's germline CDR1 is SNHLY and CDR2 FYNNEI. CDR3 in DNA: TGTGCCAGCAGCCCGACAGGGGATTCCTATGGCTACACCTTC. Encoded protein: CASSPTGDSYGYTF.

CDR3: CASSGQGPFNSPLHF. The CDR3 bases are TGTGCCAGCAGTGGCCAGGGACCTTTTAATTCACCCCTCCACTTT. The chain links TRBV6-6 to TRBJ1-6; D possibly corresponds to TRBD1 (5 bases). The V gene lost 5 bases and the J gene lost 6 bases, with 14 bases spanning the gap. The CDR3 is made up of 15 amino acids. Germline-derived CDR1 and CDR2 are MNHNY and SVGAGI (reference sequence).

The V and J genes are TRBV6-1 and TRBJ2-7; the D is unclear. The germline V and J ends were trimmed by 4 bases and 0 bases, with 7 bases remaining between them. This CDR3 contains 13 residues. Germline CDR1 reads MNHNS; CDR2 reads SASEGT. The DNA of the CDR3 is TGTGCCAGCAGTGGAGGTTTCTCCTACGAGCAGTACTTC. Translation gives CASSGGFSYEQYF.

This chain links TRBV19 with TRBJ2-1, with D possibly TRBD1 on 6 matching bases. The V end was cut by 0 bases, the J end by 11 bases, with 8 bases between. Germline V gene lookup returns CDR1 LNHDA and CDR2 SQIVND (reference sequence). The CDR3 is made up of 12 amino acids. CDR3 residues: CASSIDGQKQFF. CDR3 in DNA: TGTGCCAGTAGTATAGACGGACAGAAGCAGTTCTTC.